The rows below give T cell receptor beta chains drawn from one sample of a study of T cell repertoires in cytomegalovirus infection. One entry per CDR3 protein results from TCRdb running MiXCR on the reads. The data contain 150,000 to 180,000 distinct CDR3 sequences, about 20% of them seen just once; the ten biggest clones take up approximately 11%. Sequencing was performed on PBMCs. The origin of the receptors is a human donor in good health (CMV status not recorded). Some clones in this sample may be carry-over from other donors' samples. Each CDR3 is given with its conserved first and last residue. The D gene is left open where the match is weak. The size field is filled for only some rows; it gives once, few, many or a size class.

V,size,length,J,D,CDR3,DNA
TRBV28,few,15,TRBJ1-5,-,CASSLHTLVNQPQHF,TGTGCCAGCAGTCTCCACACTCTAGTCAATCAGCCCCAGCATTTT
TRBV7-2,many,15,TRBJ2-7,TRBD2,CASSSLAGGPSEQYF,TGTGCCAGCAGCTCACTAGCGGGGGGGCCTTCTGAGCAGTACTTC
TRBV28,-,14,TRBJ1-6,TRBD1,CASSFGQGGSPLHF,TGTGCCAGCAGTTTTGGACAGGGCGGATCACCCCTCCACTTT
TRBV18,-,16,TRBJ2-7,TRBD2,CASSPGTSGGSYEQYF,TGTGCCAGCTCCCCCGGGACTAGCGGGGGGTCCTACGAGCAGTACTTC
TRBV7-4,-,19,TRBJ1-4,-,CASSLERWEILSTNEKLFF,TGTGCCAGCAGCTTAGAGCGTTGGGAAATACTTTCAACTAATGAAAAACTGTTTTTT
TRBV12-3/TRBV12-4,-,14,TRBJ1-4,-,CASSPSRHTEKLFF,TGTGCCAGCAGTCCTTCTAGGCACACTGAAAAACTGTTTTTT
TRBV19,few,14,TRBJ1-1,-,CASSLPPDNTEAFF,TGTGCCAGTAGTCTCCCTCCCGACAACACTGAAGCTTTCTTT
TRBV27,few,16,TRBJ2-3,TRBD2,CASSRRTSVAPDTQYF,TGTGCCAGCAGTCGCAGGACTAGCGTCGCGCCAGATACGCAGTATTTT
TRBV2,few,12,TRBJ2-1,-,CASSPGVNEQFF,TGTGCCAGCAGTCCGGGGGTTAATGAGCAGTTCTTC
TRBV19,-,14,TRBJ1-1,-,CASRSIVGVTEAFF,TGTGCCAGTAGGTCGATTGTCGGGGTCACTGAAGCTTTCTTT
TRBV20-1,few,12,TRBJ2-3,-,CSARGGGQYVHF,TGCAGTGCTAGAGGGGGAGGACAGTATGTACATTTT
TRBV29-1,-,13,TRBJ1-1,-,CSDLISGNTEAFF,TGCAGCGACTTAATATCAGGGAACACTGAAGCTTTCTTT
TRBV7-9,few,14,TRBJ2-7,-,CASSQADNPYEQYF,TGTGCCAGCAGCCAAGCTGACAACCCCTACGAGCAGTACTTC
TRBV12-3/TRBV12-4,-,11,TRBJ2-2,-,CASSFAGELFF,TGTGCCAGCAGTTTTGCCGGGGAGCTGTTTTTT
TRBV6-2/TRBV6-3,few,13,TRBJ1-5,-,CATQDRSYQPQHF,TGTGCCACCCAAGACAGGAGTTATCAGCCCCAGCATTTT
TRBV11-3,-,16,TRBJ2-1,TRBD2,CASSLAGAGGQSEQFF,TGTGCCAGCAGCTTAGCCGGAGCGGGAGGCCAAAGTGAGCAGTTCTTC
TRBV28,few,15,TRBJ1-5,-,CASSLLQGNNQPQHF,TGTGCCAGCAGTTTATTACAGGGAAACAATCAGCCCCAGCATTTT
TRBV2,-,11,TRBJ1-1,TRBD1,CASRTGRKAFF,TGTGCCAGCAGGACAGGGAGGAAAGCTTTCTTT
TRBV4-3,-,13,TRBJ2-3,-,CASSQDPGHTQYF,TGCGCCAGCAGCCAAGATCCGGGACATACGCAGTATTTT
TRBV20-1,-,17,TRBJ2-1,TRBD2,CSARLDISGRRGNEQFF,TGCAGTGCTAGATTGGACATTAGCGGGAGGAGGGGCAATGAGCAGTTCTTC
TRBV30,-,15,TRBJ2-5,-,CAWSVGSSVRETQYF,TGTGCCTGGAGTGTGGGGTCGTCGGTAAGGGAGACCCAGTACTTC
TRBV7-2,many,16,TRBJ2-1,TRBD2,CASSLSATSVYNEQFF,TGTGCCAGCAGCTTATCCGCGACTAGCGTCTACAATGAGCAGTTCTTC